What follows are 11 T cell receptor beta chains derived from one specimen sequenced in a study of T-cell memory formation after mild COVID-19. TCRdb re-called the 5' RACE reads through MiXCR, storing one row per CDR3 protein. The sample includes 400,000 or so distinct CDR3 sequences, over 20% seen only once; the top ten take 12%. The specimen was PBMCs or a T cell subset sorted from them (not recorded which). The receptor source for this set is an adult woman who had mild COVID-19 (a few samples of this study predate the infection). Cell type and time point are not known.

With respect to this clonotype: This may be a read error, as it is one base from a much larger clone. The chain recombines TRBV11-2 with TRBJ2-3; D call uncertain. The CDR3 sequence is 11 residues long. With 7 bases removed from V and 2 bases from J, the gap between germline ends came to 4 bases. Germline CDR1 and CDR2: SGHAT and FQNNGV. CDR3 region: CASIHTDTQYF. In DNA, the CDR3 is TGTGCCAGCATCCACACAGATACGCAGTATTTT.

The V gene is TRBV4-1, the J gene TRBJ2-1; weak D call: TRBD2 (6 bases). V was pared by 0 bases and J by 2 bases, with 11 bases between. The CDR3 contains 16 residues. Germline lookup yields CDR1 MGHRA and CDR2 YSYEKL. CDR3 loop: CASSQEGPGAYNEQFF. DNA of the CDR3: TGCGCCAGCAGCCAAGAAGGGCCGGGGGCCTACAATGAGCAGTTCTTC.

This clonotype was seen just once. J is TRBJ2-5 and V is TRBV5-1; 8 bases align to TRBD1. In germline, CDR1 is SGHRS, CDR2 YFSETQ. The CDR3 is made up of 16 amino acids. Trimming cost V 3 bases and J 6 bases; bases outside gene matches: 13. CDR3 in amino acids: CASSYPEMDRVKTQYF. The CDR3 nucleotides read TGCGCCAGCAGCTACCCGGAGATGGACAGGGTTAAGACCCAGTACTTC.

This chain uses TRBV9 with TRBJ2-3; 8 bases match TRBD2. CDR1 is SGDLS, CDR2 YYNGEE, per germline. Losses at the gene ends were 4 bases for V and 4 bases for J; bases not matched to a gene: 14. This CDR3 region has 17 residues. The CDR3 DNA sequence: TGTGCCAGCAGCCGACTTGGGGCGGGGGGCCGGCCAGATACGCAGTATTTT. Residues: CASSRLGAGGRPDTQYF.

This clonotype occurred a few times. This chain uses TRBV29-1 with TRBJ2-7; D possibly corresponds to TRBD2 (5 bases). Germline-derived CDR1 and CDR2 are SQVTM and ANQGSEA. The CDR3 has 14 residues. Trimming shortened V by 6 bases and J by 0 bases, and 15 bases separated the two germline ends. CDR3 sequence: CSVTLGGPSYEQYF. The CDR3 coding sequence is TGCAGCGTAACCTTGGGCGGGCCCTCCTACGAGCAGTACTTC.

The chain recombines TRBV6-5 with TRBJ2-3; 8 nucleotides agree with TRBD2. V was pared by 0 bases and J by 6 bases, with 8 bases of the junction left unmatched. The CDR3 contains 16 residues. Germline V gives CDR1 MNHEY, CDR2 SVGAGI. CDR3 nucleotide sequence: TGTGCCAGCAGTTACTCTGGGCGGGGGGCCTCCGATACGCAGTATTTT. Translated: CASSYSGRGASDTQYF.

This clonotype was counted only a few times. The genes are TRBV7-2 and TRBJ2-1, with D maybe TRBD2 (5 bases). Trimming pared 5 bases from V and 6 bases from J, leaving 17 bases between. The CDR3 runs to 15 residues. Germline V CDR1 and CDR2: SGHTA, FQGNSA. The CDR3 DNA reads as TGTGCCAGCAGCCCTCTCGGTCGGGAACGCAATGAGCAGTTCTTC. Encoded protein: CASSPLGRERNEQFF.

This clonotype appeared a few times. The rearrangement links TRBV12-5 to TRBJ1-1; no clear D. Germline CDR1 reads LGHNT; CDR2 reads FRNRAP. The CDR3 is made up of 13 amino acids. The V end was cut by 1 base, the J end by 6 bases, with 9 bases between. The CDR3 nucleotides read TGTGCTAGTGGTTTGGGACGGACGGCTGAAGCTTTCTTT. Its translation is CASGLGRTAEAFF.

In its sample, this clonotype was seen many times. The J gene is TRBJ2-1, the V gene TRBV12-3 or TRBV12-4; D remains ambiguous. With 2 bases removed from V and 0 bases from J, the gap between germline ends came to 5 bases. The CDR3 spans 14 residues. The CDR3 DNA follows: TGTGCCAGCAGTTTACCAGGCTCCTACAATGAGCAGTTCTTC. It encodes CASSLPGSYNEQFF.

V gene TRBV11-3 combines with J gene TRBJ2-1, with 7 nucleotides matching TRBD2. The CDR3 is made up of 15 amino acids. Germline V gives CDR1 SGHNT, CDR2 YENEEA. Trimming at V came to 4 bases and at J to 3 bases, leaving 6 bases not matched to a gene. As DNA, the CDR3 is TGTGCCAGCAGCTCGGGGGGAGGGAACTACAATGAGCAGTTCTTC. Protein sequence: CASSSGGGNYNEQFF.

This clonotype was counted a few times. The CDR3 DNA is TGTGCCAGCAGTCCGCTAGCGGGACAGGGTGAGAATGAGCAGTTCTTC. Amino acid sequence: CASSPLAGQGENEQFF. The chain employs TRBV7-9 and TRBJ2-1, with D perhaps given as TRBD1 or TRBD2 (9 bases each). Per germline, CDR1 SEHNR and CDR2 FQNEAQ (reference sequence). CDR3 length: 16 amino acids. V lost 6 bases to trimming and J lost 7 bases, with 22 bases between them.